A selection of T cell receptor beta chains follows, all from one sample in a study of blood T cell repertoires in COVID-19. TCRdb keeps only in-frame clones here, not all; method: immunoSEQ multiplex PCR. This table holds 55,000 to 80,000 clones, 65% to 85% found once. The material sequenced was peripheral blood. The receptors derive from a man aged 45-65 years with active COVID-19. Each CDR3 is given with its conserved first and last residue. Fields, in order: D gene, V gene, J gene, clone size, CDR3 protein, CDR3 DNA. D genes are given only for firm matches. A row's size may be missing; if present it is once, few, many or a size class.

.	TRBV19	TRBJ1-2	.	CASSNSYGYTF	TGTGCCAGTAGTAACAGCTATGGCTACACCTTC
TRBD2	TRBV2	TRBJ2-7	.	CAAGGGTYEQYF	TGTGCCGCGGGGGGGGGCACCTACGAGCAGTACTTC
TRBD2	TRBV28	TRBJ2-7	.	CASSLLAGAYEQYF	TGTGCCAGCAGTCTATTAGCGGGAGCCTACGAGCAGTACTTC
.	TRBV28	TRBJ2-2	.	CASSPYQGNTGELFF	TGTGCCAGCAGTCCCTACCAGGGGAACACCGGGGAGCTGTTTTTT
TRBD1	TRBV18	TRBJ1-1	.	CASSPGQGGPRTEAFF	TGTGCCAGCTCACCGGGACAGGGGGGTCCGAGGACTGAAGCTTTCTTT
TRBD1	TRBV19	TRBJ1-3	.	CATRQGLSGNTIYF	TGTGCCACTCGACAGGGACTCTCTGGAAACACCATATATTTT
.	TRBV13	TRBJ2-1	.	CASSSGELYNEQFF	TGTGCCAGCAGCTCCGGGGAGCTTTACAATGAGCAGTTCTTC
.	TRBV7-2	TRBJ1-2	.	CASSLIGSNYGYTF	TGTGCCAGCAGCTTAATTGGCAGTAACTATGGCTACACCTTC
.	TRBV4-1	TRBJ2-1	.	CASSQAGSGREQFF	TGCGCCAGCAGCCAGGCTGGTTCAGGTCGGGAGCAGTTCTTC
TRBD2	TRBV7-9	TRBJ2-2	.	CASSSRREGNTGELFF	TGTGCCAGCAGTTCTCGGCGGGAGGGGAACACCGGGGAGCTGTTTTTT
.	TRBV24-1	TRBJ1-2	.	CATSRPGTNYGYTF	TGTGCCACCAGTAGGCCAGGGACTAACTATGGCTACACCTTC
TRBD2	TRBV5-5	TRBJ2-5	.	CASSLAAGSEKTQYF	TGTGCCAGCAGCCTCGCAGCGGGGAGCGAGAAGACCCAGTACTTC
TRBD1	TRBV5-6	TRBJ1-5	.	CASSPGTAQPQHF	TGTGCCAGCAGCCCCGGGACAGCTCAGCCCCAGCATTTT
.	TRBV3-1/TRBV3-2	TRBJ1-4	.	CASSQGRYLRANEKLFF	TGTGCCAGCAGCCAAGGACGGTACCTTCGGGCTAATGAAAAACTGTTTTTT
.	TRBV2	TRBJ2-2	.	CASSERQVDGELFF	TGTGCCAGCAGTGAAAGACAGGTGGACGGGGAGCTGTTTTTT
.	TRBV14	TRBJ1-2	.	CASSQGAGNYGYTF	TGTGCCAGCAGCCAAGGGGCAGGGAACTATGGCTACACCTTC
TRBD1	TRBV6-6	TRBJ2-7	.	CASSTGQGVEQYF	TGTGCCAGCAGTACGGGACAGGGGGTCGAGCAGTACTTC
.	TRBV18	TRBJ1-6	.	CASSGYSGMGNSPLHF	TGTGCCAGCTCAGGTTATTCAGGGATGGGTAATTCACCCCTCCACTTT
TRBD1	TRBV7-2	TRBJ2-7	.	CASTRDRATYEQYF	TGTGCCAGCACCCGGGACAGGGCTACCTACGAGCAGTACTTC
.	TRBV6-5	TRBJ2-7	few	CASRRGWKNEQYF	TGTGCCAGCAGGAGGGGGTGGAAAAACGAGCAGTACTTC
TRBD1	TRBV18	TRBJ2-3	.	CASSPTGGEDTQYF	TGTGCCAGCTCCCCGACAGGGGGCGAGGATACGCAGTATTTT
TRBD1	TRBV10-3	TRBJ2-7	.	CAISVGTGGESEQYF	TGTGCCATCAGTGTAGGGACAGGGGGCGAATCCGAGCAGTACTTC
.	TRBV14	TRBJ1-2	.	CASSSFYGYTF	TGTGCCAGCAGCTCATTCTATGGCTACACCTTC
.	TRBV27	TRBJ2-2	.	CASSLIQGIDTGELFF	TGTGCCAGCAGTTTAATACAGGGAATTGACACCGGGGAGCTGTTTTTT